These 15 T cell receptor beta chains were sequenced from one sample in a study. In TCRdb, the 5' RACE reads were re-called with MiXCR into one record per CDR3 protein. Of approximately 44,000 distinct CDR3 sequences listed, just under 30% are singletons. Source material: memory CD4+ T cells sorted from a lymph node. The sample's subset: memory CD4+ T cells, CD4+CD45RO+CD25-. These receptors originate from a female donor with breast cancer.

DNA for the CDR3: TGTGCCACCAGTGTCGTCGGGAATGAGCAGTTCTTC. This sequence encodes CATSVVGNEQFF. This sequence joins TRBV24-1 and TRBJ2-1; D gene uncertain. V was clipped by 5 bases and J by 7 bases, with 8 bases between them. Germline assignment: CDR1 KGHDR and CDR2 SFDVKD. CDR3 length: 12 amino acids.

The chain joins TRBV5-1 to TRBJ2-5; 13 positions agree with TRBD2. CDR3 length equals 17 residues. Per germline, CDR1 SGHRS and CDR2 YFSETQ. After removal of 0 bases from V and 2 bases from J, the junction contained 4 bases not matched to a gene. The CDR3 here is CASSLGGTSGTQETQYF. For the CDR3, the DNA is TGCGCCAGCAGCTTGGGAGGGACTAGCGGGACTCAAGAGACCCAGTACTTC.

V gene TRBV9 combines with J gene TRBJ1-6, with 9 positions matching TRBD1. The CDR3 length is 14 residues. The V segment lost 0 bases and the J segment 10 bases; nucleotides outside the gene matches: 2. Per germline, CDR1 SGDLS and CDR2 YYNGEE. This CDR3 reads CASSVAGQGSPLHF. As DNA, the CDR3 is TGTGCCAGCAGCGTAGCTGGACAGGGGTCACCCCTCCACTTT. Full variable domain (remainder filled in from reference TRBV9 and TRBJ1-6): DSGVTQTPKHLITATGQRVTLRCSPRSGDLSVYWYQQSLDQGLQFLIQYYNGEERAKGNILERFSAQQFPDLHSELNLSSLELGDSALYFCASSVAGQGSPLHFGNGTRLTVT.

This clonotype is classed as medium-sized (0.01 to 0.1%). V is TRBV3-1 and J is TRBJ2-4; tentative D call: TRBD1 (6 bases). The germline V gene encodes CDR1 LGHDT and CDR2 YNNKEL (reference sequence). This CDR3 is 13 amino acids long. V lost 1 base and J 9 bases, leaving 10 bases between the germline ends. Here the CDR3 DNA reads TGTGCCAGCAGCCAAGGGGGGCGGAGCATTCAGTACTTC. Translated: CASSQGGRSIQYF.

In its sample, this clonotype was seen once. The rearrangement joins TRBV5-1 to TRBJ1-1; 7 bases map to TRBD1. J lost 5 bases, V lost 4 bases, and 8 bases had no gene match. CDR1 is SGHRS, CDR2 YFSETQ, per germline. This CDR3 is built from 14 residues. The CDR3 sequence is CASSPNRGGTEAFF. The CDR3 DNA is TGCGCCAGCAGCCCAAACAGGGGAGGTACTGAAGCTTTCTTT.

There are a few counts of this clonotype. The chain has TRBV5-1 and TRBJ1-1; 7 nucleotides agree with TRBD1. Looked up from germline, CDR1 is SGHRS and CDR2 is YFSETQ. This CDR3 has 12 amino acids. Trimming cost V 4 bases and J 3 bases; bases outside gene matches: 0. The CDR3 sequence: CASSQGDTEAFF. The CDR3 DNA follows: TGCGCCAGCAGCCAGGGGGACACTGAAGCTTTCTTT. The full variable domain, completed using reference TRBV5-1 and TRBJ1-1, is KAGVTQTPRYLIKTRGQQVTLSCSPISGHRSVSWYQQTPGQGLQFLFEYFSETQRNKGNFPGRFSGRQFSNSRSEMNVSTLELGDSALYLCASSQGDTEAFFGQGTRLTVV.

This clonotype was counted a few times. The chain employs TRBV6-1 and TRBJ2-5; the match to TRBD1 covers 9 bases. CDR3 length: 15 residues. Germline V gives CDR1 MNHNS, CDR2 SASEGT. V lost 2 bases and J lost 4; bases outside the gene matches: 5. The CDR3 DNA sequence: TGTGCCAGCAGTGAAACACAGGGGGCACGAGAGACCCAGTACTTC. Protein sequence: CASSETQGARETQYF.

J is TRBJ2-2 and V is TRBV7-9; no definite D call. The V gene lost 3 bases and the J gene lost 5 bases, with 4 bases spanning the gap. The CDR3 extends over 12 amino acids. Germline lookup yields CDR1 SEHNR and CDR2 FQNEAQ (reference sequence). The CDR3 DNA reads as TGTGCCAGCAGCTTCCTGACCGGGGAGCTGTTTTTT. It yields the protein CASSFLTGELFF. The variable domain in full, with the rest retrieved from reference TRBV7-9 and TRBJ2-2, is DTGVSQNPRHKITKRGQNVTFRCDPISEHNRLYWYRQTLGQGPEFLTYFQNEAQLEKSRLLSDRFSAERPKGSFSTLEIQRTEQGDSAMYLCASSFLTGELFFGEGSRLTVL.

The chain combines TRBV5-4 with TRBJ2-2; the match to TRBD2 covers 8 bases. CDR1 is SGHNT, CDR2 YYREEE, per germline (reference sequence). V lost 2 bases to trimming and J lost 7 bases; unmatched junction nucleotides: 4. The CDR3 has 14 residues. Here the CDR3 reads CASSFGGAIGELFF. The CDR3 nucleotides read TGTGCCAGCAGCTTCGGGGGGGCTATCGGGGAGCTGTTTTTT.

The V gene is TRBV14, the J gene TRBJ2-7, with D possibly matching TRBD1 (7 bases). Deletions cut 2 bases from V and 5 bases from J, with 16 bases between. Germline CDR1 is SGHDN and CDR2 is FVKESK. The CDR3 is 15 amino acids. CDR3 sequence: CASSQPAGQFDEQYF. The CDR3 DNA reads TGTGCCAGCAGCCAACCCGCGGGACAGTTTGACGAGCAGTACTTC.

This chain uses TRBV20-1 with TRBJ1-2; a possible D gene is TRBD1 (6 bases). The CDR3 sequence is 15 residues long. Germline CDR1 is DFQATT and CDR2 is SNEGSKA (reference sequence). V shed 1 base and J shed 3 bases, with 15 bases lying between them. DNA of the CDR3: TGCAGTGCTAGAGGTTCCGGGGGGCGCGACTATGGCTACACCTTC. Protein sequence: CSARGSGGRDYGYTF.

Only a few counts were recorded for this clonotype. The chain has TRBV20-1 and TRBJ1-4; D is perhaps TRBD1 (5 bases). Trimming cost V 5 bases and J 3 bases, with 22 bases left between them. The CDR3 is 17 amino acids. The germline gives CDR1 DFQATT, CDR2 SNEGSKA (reference sequence). CDR3 nucleotide sequence: TGCAGTGCTTGGAATCTTAGGGGAAGTGGGGCTAATGAAAAACTGTTTTTT. This encodes CSAWNLRGSGANEKLFF.

The CDR3 DNA reads as TGCAGTGCTCAAATCCGGAGGGCCGGGACAGATACGCAGTATTTT. This translates into CSAQIRRAGTDTQYF. The chain joins TRBV20-1 to TRBJ2-3, with D possibly TRBD2 on 6 matching bases. There are 15 residues in the CDR3. Germline V lookup: CDR1 DFQATT, CDR2 SNEGSKA (reference sequence). V lost 5 bases, J lost 3 bases, and 18 bases lay in between.

The gene calls are TRBV20-1 and TRBJ1-1; 8 nucleotides align to TRBD1. Germline V gene sequence: CDR1 DFQATT, CDR2 SNEGSKA (reference sequence). The CDR3 loop spans 12 amino acids. V shed 5 bases, J shed 3 bases, and the junction held 2 bases outside the gene matches. CDR3: CSAGQGHTEAFF. Here the CDR3 DNA reads TGCAGTGCTGGACAGGGCCACACTGAAGCTTTCTTT.

This clonotype has ten or more counts. The chain combines TRBV29-1 with TRBJ1-1; D is ambiguous. The V gene lost 3 bases and the J gene lost 1 base, with 6 bases spanning the gap. The CDR3 loop spans 12 amino acids. CDR1 is SQVTM, CDR2 ANQGSEA, per germline. CDR3 loop: CSVEVPNTEAFF. The DNA of the CDR3 is TGCAGCGTTGAGGTCCCGAACACTGAAGCTTTCTTT.